The 30 T cell receptor beta chains below come from one sample, sequenced in a study of graft-versus-host responses after intestinal transplantation. Assay used: immunoSEQ multiplex PCR; TCRdb lists only in-frame clones, some missing. Of over 15,000 clones listed, 80% to 95% are singletons. The sequencing here drew on PBMCs, taken 357 days after transplant. These receptors originate from a human patient who received an intestinal transplant, so some T cells may come from the graft donor.

CDR3 in DNA: TGTGCCAGCACCCTACTAGCGGGAGGGGAGGAGGATGAGCAGTTCTTC. Its translation is CASTLLAGGEEDEQFF. The chain combines TRBV28 with TRBJ2-1, with 13 bases aligning to TRBD2. Germline loops: CDR1 MDHEN, CDR2 SYDVKM. Trimming cost V 7 bases and J 8 bases; bases outside gene matches: 11. The CDR3 contains 16 residues.

The V gene is TRBV5-1, the J gene TRBJ1-6; D is undetermined. With 2 bases removed from V and 13 bases from J, the gap between germline ends came to 16 bases. Looked up from germline, CDR1 is SGHRS and CDR2 is YFSETQ. The CDR3 is made up of 14 amino acids. CDR3 residues: CASSFSVLRFPLHF. DNA for the CDR3: TGCGCCAGCAGCTTCTCAGTCCTTCGGTTTCCCCTCCACTTT.

CDR3 coding DNA: TGTGCCAGCAGCCCTGACTTCACAGGACAGGAAATATACGAGCAGTACTTC. Translated: CASSPDFTGQEIYEQYF. The chain couples TRBV9 to TRBJ2-7; TRBD1 matches at 7 bases. The length of the CDR3 is 17 residues. V lost 4 bases, J lost 4 bases, and 17 bases stayed unmatched. CDR1 is SGDLS, CDR2 YYNGEE, per germline.

The chain uses TRBV21-1 and TRBJ2-7. TRBV21-1 is a documented pseudogene. CDR3 size: 16 residues. The CDR3 sequence is CASSRQVLHVLDEQYF. For the CDR3, the DNA is TGTGCCAGCAGCCGTCAAGTGCTACACGTGTTAGACGAGCAGTACTTC.

V gene TRBV6-1 combines with J gene TRBJ1-4; 8 bases line up with TRBD1. The CDR3 is made up of 13 amino acids. V trimming: 3 bases; J trimming: 8 bases; junction bases outside the gene matches: 2. The germline V gene has CDR1 MNHNS and CDR2 SASEGT. CDR3 nucleotides: TGTGCCAGCAGTGACAGGGGGCGCGAAAAACTGTTTTTT. Protein sequence: CASSDRGREKLFF.

The V call is TRBV9, the J call TRBJ1-2, with 11 bases fitting TRBD1. The CDR3 is 15 residues long. CDR1 SGDLS and CDR2 YYNGEE come from the germline V gene. Losses at the gene ends were 0 bases for V and 6 bases for J; bases not matched to a gene: 4. This CDR3 reads CASSVVDRGLDGYTF. The CDR3, as DNA: TGTGCCAGCAGCGTAGTGGACAGGGGGCTGGATGGCTACACCTTC. Combining the CDR3 with reference TRBV9 and TRBJ1-2 gives the whole variable domain DSGVTQTPKHLITATGQRVTLRCSPRSGDLSVYWYQQSLDQGLQFLIQYYNGEERAKGNILERFSAQQFPDLHSELNLSSLELGDSALYFCASSVVDRGLDGYTFGSGTRLTVV.

The chain uses TRBV2 and TRBJ2-7, with 9 nucleotides matching TRBD1. Germline V CDR1 and CDR2: SNHLY, FYNNEI. V trimming: 3 bases; J trimming: 7 bases; junction bases outside the gene matches: 7. This CDR3 is 14 amino acids long. The CDR3 DNA sequence: TGTGCCAGCAGTGAGGACAGGGGTTCGAGTGAGCAGTACTTC. Amino acid sequence: CASSEDRGSSEQYF.

Turning to this clone: At one end the junction does not follow the germline gene, possibly because of a read error. The chain combines TRBV7-9 with TRBJ2-3, with 7 bases that match TRBD1. The CDR3 totals 18 residues. Germline assignment: CDR1 SEHNR and CDR2 FQNEAQ (reference sequence). This CDR3 is CASSLPSLPGSGTVTQYF. CDR3 nucleotide sequence: TGTGCCAGCAGCTTACCCTCTCTCCCAGGATCGGGGACAGTTACGCAGTATTTT.

The CDR3 region is CASSLISGTDVPTDTQYF. Written as DNA, the CDR3 is TGTGCCAGCAGCTTAATCAGCGGGACAGACGTCCCCACAGATACGCAGTATTTT. The V and J genes are TRBV7-2 and TRBJ2-3, with D perhaps matching TRBD1 or TRBD2 (7 bases each). The CDR3 length is 18 residues. Between the trimmed V and J ends, which lost 2 bases and 2 bases, there was a span of 20 bases. Germline V gene sequence: CDR1 SGHTA, CDR2 FQGNSA.

This clone was recorded a few times. The rearrangement links TRBV28 to TRBJ2-2, with D hard to call. Between the trimmed V and J ends, which lost 1 base and 3 bases, there was a span of 0 bases. The CDR3 length is 12 residues. Germline assignment: CDR1 MDHEN and CDR2 SYDVKM. The CDR3 reads CASSLYTGELFF. CDR3 nucleotide sequence: TGTGCCAGCAGTTTATACACCGGGGAGCTGTTTTTT.

As concerns this clone: A read error is possible here, since a much larger clone lies one base away. J is TRBJ1-6 and V is TRBV4-2, with TRBD1 matching over 8 bases. The CDR3 extends over 13 amino acids. The V segment lost 6 bases and the J segment 5 bases; nucleotides outside the gene matches: 0. Germline loops: CDR1 LGHNA, CDR2 YNFKEQ. CDR3: CASRDRDNSPLHF. DNA of the CDR3: TGTGCCAGCAGGGACAGGGATAATTCACCCCTCCACTTT.

The count of this clone is one. The gene calls are TRBV10-2 and TRBJ2-7; the D gene is possibly TRBD2 (5 bases). Germline assignment: CDR1 WSHSY and CDR2 SAAADI. V was trimmed by 8 bases and J by 0 bases, leaving 14 bases between them. The CDR3 is 14 amino acids. The CDR3 DNA follows: TGCGCCAGCCGAACGGGAACGGCCTCCTACGAGCAGTACTTC. It yields the protein CASRTGTASYEQYF.

The chain carries TRBV30 and TRBJ2-1, with 9 bases matching TRBD2. Per germline, CDR1 GTSNPN and CDR2 SVGIG (reference sequence). This CDR3 spans 15 amino acids. V gave up 5 bases and J gave up 7 bases; unmatched junction bases: 12. Here the CDR3 reads CAWAAIAGEGNEQFF. In DNA form, the CDR3 reads TGTGCCTGGGCGGCCATAGCGGGAGAAGGGAATGAGCAGTTCTTC.

The CDR3 nucleotides are TGTGCCAGCAGTACCCGGACAGGGAGAGGCAACGAGCAGTACTTC. The encoded protein is CASSTRTGRGNEQYF. The chain carries TRBV2 and TRBJ2-7; TRBD1 aligns across 8 bases. Germline trimming cut 5 bases from V and 5 bases from J; bases unmatched to any gene: 11. The CDR3 consists of 15 residues. The germline V gene has CDR1 SNHLY and CDR2 FYNNEI.

This clone was found once. The V call is TRBV7-3, the J call TRBJ2-2; D is unclear. The CDR3 runs 13 residues. The germline V gene has CDR1 SGHTA and CDR2 FQGTGA. V was trimmed by 5 bases and J by 8 bases, leaving 12 bases between them. This chain's CDR3 is CASSPISSGELFF. CDR3 DNA sequence: TGTGCCAGCAGCCCGATCAGTAGTGGGGAGCTGTTTTTT.

The chain couples TRBV5-4 to TRBJ1-5; unclear D gene. Germline values: CDR1 SGHNT, CDR2 YYREEE (reference sequence). The CDR3 totals 15 residues. V lost 0 bases and J lost 0, with 7 bases in between. CDR3 DNA sequence: TGTGCCAGCAGCTTGGGAGGCGATAGCAATCAGCCCCAGCATTTT. Protein: CASSLGGDSNQPQHF. Drawing the rest from reference TRBV5-4 and TRBJ1-5, the complete variable domain is ETGVTQSPTHLIKTRGQQVTLRCSSQSGHNTVSWYQQALGQGPQFIFQYYREEENGRGNFPPRFSGLQFPNYSSELNVNALELDDSALYLCASSLGGDSNQPQHFGDGTRLSIL.

The chain combines TRBV7-3 with TRBJ2-6; possibly TRBD2 for D (5 bases). Trimming cost V 5 bases and J 2 bases, with 13 bases left between them. Looked up from germline, CDR1 is SGHTA and CDR2 is FQGTGA. The CDR3 runs 16 residues. The CDR3 spells CASSRRVGAGANVLTF. The CDR3 coding sequence is TGTGCCAGCAGCCGCCGAGTGGGAGCTGGGGCCAACGTCCTGACTTTC.

As to this clone: Within the sample, other DNA sequences also encode this same CDR3. The J gene is TRBJ2-1, the V gene TRBV7-3; 11 positions match TRBD1. V shed 0 bases, J shed 9 bases, and the junction held 7 bases outside the gene matches. This CDR3 has 16 residues. Germline CDR1 reads SGHTA; CDR2 reads FQGTGA. CDR3 coding DNA: TGTGCCAGCAGCTTAACGCGTCGGGGACAGGGGGGTGAGCAGTTCTTC. Translated, it gives CASSLTRRGQGGEQFF. Full variable domain (missing parts from reference TRBV7-3 and TRBJ2-1): GAGVSQTPSNKVTEKGKYVELRCDPISGHTALYWYRQSLGQGPEFLIYFQGTGAADDSGLPNDRFFAVRPEGSVSTLKIQRTERGDSAVYLCASSLTRRGQGGEQFFGPGTRLTVL.

V usage is TRBV27 and J usage is TRBJ2-5, with a tentative D call TRBD1 (6 bases). Near its end, the DNA agrees better with TRBJ2-7, so the J call may be wrong. Per germline, CDR1 MNHEY and CDR2 SMNVEV (reference sequence). The CDR3 spans 13 residues. The CDR3 DNA follows: TGTGCCAGCAGTCTACAGGGTTCCTACGAGCAGTACTTC. Amino acid sequence: CASSLQGSYEQYF.

J is TRBJ1-3 and V is TRBV21-1. TRBV21-1 is a pseudogene segment. The CDR3 is made up of 15 amino acids. The CDR3 sequence: CASSHRRSSGNTIYF. In nucleotides, the CDR3 is TGTGCCAGCAGCCACCGACGGAGCTCTGGAAACACCATATATTTT.

The chain combines TRBV5-1 with TRBJ1-1, with TRBD1 matching over 8 bases. J was trimmed by 4 bases and V by 5 bases; bases with no gene match: 7. This CDR3 is 14 amino acids long. Germline CDR1 SGHRS, CDR2 YFSETQ. This CDR3 reads CASRKTGEGTEAFF. Here the CDR3 DNA reads TGCGCCAGCAGAAAGACAGGGGAGGGCACTGAAGCTTTCTTT. The whole variable domain, filled in from reference TRBV5-1 and TRBJ1-1, reads KAGVTQTPRYLIKTRGQQVTLSCSPISGHRSVSWYQQTPGQGLQFLFEYFSETQRNKGNFPGRFSGRQFSNSRSEMNVSTLELGDSALYLCASRKTGEGTEAFFGQGTRLTVV.

This clone was seen just once. V and J are TRBV28 and TRBJ2-3; 8 bases are a match to TRBD1. Losses at the gene ends were 6 bases for V and 0 bases for J; bases not matched to a gene: 11. The germline V gene has CDR1 MDHEN and CDR2 SYDVKM. CDR3 size: 17 residues. CDR3 sequence reads: CASSRLQGARSTDTQYF. Here the CDR3 DNA reads TGTGCCAGCAGCCGCCTTCAGGGGGCGCGGAGCACAGATACGCAGTATTTT.

This clone showed up just once. This same CDR3 is encoded by further DNA sequences in the sample. The chain links TRBV7-3 to TRBJ2-2; the match to TRBD2 covers 8 bases. Germline CDR1 reads SGHTA; CDR2 reads FQGTGA. With V trimmed by 3 bases and J by 5 bases, 11 bases remained unmatched. The CDR3 loop spans 17 amino acids. CDR3 in DNA: TGTGCCAGCAGCTTTGGACCCGCGGGGGGATTGACCGGGGAGCTGTTTTTT. Translated, it gives CASSFGPAGGLTGELFF.

The rearrangement uses TRBV9 and TRBJ1-1, with D perhaps matching TRBD1 (6 bases). The CDR3 sequence is 15 residues long. Between the trimmed V and J ends, which lost 0 bases and 4 bases, there was a span of 13 bases. Germline loops: CDR1 SGDLS, CDR2 YYNGEE. CDR3 loop: CASSVEGGLSTEAFF. The CDR3 DNA sequence: TGTGCCAGCAGCGTAGAGGGGGGACTAAGCACTGAAGCTTTCTTT.

The rearrangement uses TRBV2 and TRBJ2-3; no clear D gene. Germline assignment: CDR1 SNHLY and CDR2 FYNNEI. Trimming removed 7 bases from V and 5 bases from J, with 13 bases in between. The CDR3 is 13 residues long. CDR3 region: CASTFSGRDTQYF. CDR3 nucleotide sequence: TGTGCCAGCACCTTCTCGGGCAGAGATACGCAGTATTTT.

Concerning this clone: A read error may account for a junction end that differs from germline. The chain links TRBV6-5 to TRBJ2-7, with a weak D call TRBD1 (5 bases). This CDR3 spans 13 amino acids. Looked up from germline, CDR1 is MNHEY and CDR2 is SVGAGI. The CDR3 loop reads CASSEETHSETGF. The CDR3 nucleotides read TGTGCCAGCAGTGAAGAGACTCATTCGGAAACAGGCTTC.

The chain links TRBV5-1 to TRBJ1-1; 11 nucleotides align to TRBD1. Germline CDR1 and CDR2: SGHRS and YFSETQ. CDR3 length equals 15 residues. V lost 1 base, J lost 5 bases, and 4 bases stayed unmatched. The CDR3, as DNA: TGCGCCAGCAGCTTGTACGGACAGGGGGCGACTGAAGCTTTCTTT. Its protein is CASSLYGQGATEAFF.

J is TRBJ2-7 and V is TRBV28; the D is unclear. Germline loops: CDR1 MDHEN, CDR2 SYDVKM. The CDR3 sequence is 13 residues long. Trimming took off 3 bases at V and 2 bases at J, with 8 bases between the two ends. The CDR3 sequence: CASSFGSTYEQYF. The DNA for the CDR3 is TGTGCCAGCAGTTTTGGCAGCACCTACGAGCAGTACTTC.

This clone was seen just once. The CDR3 nucleotides read TGTGCCAGCAGTGTTTTAGGGACAGGAGCCTACAATGAGCAGTTCTTC. Its translation is CASSVLGTGAYNEQFF. This chain links TRBV25-1 with TRBJ2-1; TRBD1 matches at 8 bases. The CDR3 runs 16 residues. Germline V gene sequence: CDR1 MGHDK, CDR2 SYGVNS. Unmatched junction bases numbered 7, after V lost 4 bases and J lost 2 bases.

This chain joins TRBV11-2 and TRBJ1-6; perhaps TRBD1 as D (5 bases). V dropped 6 bases and J dropped 0 bases, with 15 bases sitting between them. This CDR3 is 17 amino acids long. Germline CDR1 SGHAT, CDR2 FQNNGV. The chain's CDR3 is CASSPRGGSSYNSPLHF. The CDR3 DNA reads TGTGCCAGCAGTCCAAGGGGCGGGAGCTCCTATAATTCACCCCTCCACTTT.